These 10 T cell receptor beta chains were all obtained from the same sample, sequenced in a study of blood T cells in healthy people across ages. Together with a sample-barcoded 5' primer, a J-beta primer mix was included in a second PCR lasting about 6 to 11 cycles. A single record per CDR3 protein comes from TCRdb applying MiXCR to the 5' RACE reads. The data contain about 1,800,000 distinct CDR3 sequences, roughly 30% of them singletons. Material: blood. The receptor set was obtained from a woman aged 25 to 39 in good health.

This clonotype was seen more than once but under ten times. V and J are TRBV29-1 and TRBJ2-1; D may match TRBD1 or TRBD2 (5 bases each). The CDR3 runs 12 residues. Germline assignment: CDR1 SQVTM and CDR2 ANQGSEA. Trimming left V 5 bases short and J 8 bases short, with 13 bases between. The CDR3 DNA is TGCAGCGTTTTTAAGTGGGACGATGAGCAGTTCTTC. Translated, it gives CSVFKWDDEQFF.

Points on this clonotype: An end of the junction does not agree with germline; a read error may underlie this. The J gene is TRBJ2-2, the V gene TRBV15; possible D gene TRBD1, 7 bases. The germline gives CDR1 LNHNV, CDR2 YYDKDF (reference sequence). This CDR3 comprises 17 residues. DNA of the CDR3: TGTGCCACCAGCAGAGCTGGAGGGGGCCGTAGAACCGGGGAGCGGTTTTTT. Its protein product is CATSRAGGGRRTGERFF.

This chain joins TRBV10-3 and TRBJ2-4; perhaps TRBD1 as D (6 bases). The J call is doubtful: the DNA matches TRBJ2-7 better. This CDR3 is 15 amino acids long. CDR1 and CDR2 (germline): ENHRY, SYGVKD. CDR3 DNA: TGTGCCATCAGTGTACAGGGCCAGTACGGCGACGAGCAGTACTTC. The encoded protein is CAISVQGQYGDEQYF.

A few counts support this clonotype. The chain employs TRBV20-1 and TRBJ1-1; D gene unclear. V dropped 6 bases and J dropped 1 base, with 9 bases sitting between them. Germline V lookup: CDR1 DFQATT, CDR2 SNEGSKA (reference sequence). CDR3 size: 12 residues. CDR3: CSAVRQNTEAFF. DNA of the CDR3: TGCAGTGCGGTCAGGCAGAACACTGAAGCTTTCTTT.

This clonotype was recorded a few times. The V call is TRBV7-9, the J call TRBJ2-7; unclear D gene. The CDR3 length is 13 residues. The V and J ends lost 6 bases and 6 bases respectively, with 15 bases between them. The germline CDR1 and CDR2 sequences are SEHNR and FQNEAQ (reference sequence). The CDR3 reads CASRAAGYGEQYF. DNA of the CDR3: TGTGCCAGCAGAGCTGCCGGGTACGGCGAGCAGTACTTC. Drawing the rest from reference TRBV7-9 and TRBJ2-7, the complete variable domain is DTGVSQNPRHKITKRGQNVTFRCDPISEHNRLYWYRQTLGQGPEFLTYFQNEAQLEKSRLLSDRFSAERPKGSFSTLEIQRTEQGDSAMYLCASRAAGYGEQYFGPGTRLTVT.

This clonotype was recorded a few times. J is TRBJ1-1 and V is TRBV12-3 or TRBV12-4; tentatively, D is TRBD1 (6 bases). This CDR3 is 15 amino acids long. Trimming stripped 6 bases from V and 2 bases from J, with 16 bases between. CDR3 nucleotide sequence: TGTGCCAGCAGCCCTCAGGGACACCATAACACTGAAGCTTTCTTT. This encodes CASSPQGHHNTEAFF.

This clonotype was counted a few times. The V and J genes are TRBV4-3 and TRBJ2-1; D gene unclear. CDR3 length: 15 amino acids. Looked up from germline, CDR1 is LGHNA and CDR2 is YSLEER. Trimming removed 0 bases at V and 8 bases at J, with 14 bases between. This CDR3 is CASSQDLVAVDEQFF. DNA for the CDR3: TGCGCCAGCAGCCAAGATCTCGTTGCAGTCGATGAGCAGTTCTTC.

CDR3 bases: TGCGCCAGCAGTTGGGGACCGAAGAATGGCTACACCTTC. This translates into CASSWGPKNGYTF. This chain links TRBV5-1 with TRBJ1-2; possibly TRBD1 for D (5 bases). V lost 5 bases, J lost 6 bases, and 14 bases lay in between. Germline CDR1 and CDR2: SGHRS and YFSETQ. The CDR3 sequence is 13 residues long.

This clonotype has a count of ten or more. The chain has TRBV2 and TRBJ2-3, with 7 bases matching TRBD2. The J segment lost 3 bases and the V segment lost 6 bases, leaving 12 bases of the junction unmatched. This CDR3 is 16 amino acids long. Germline V gene data show CDR1 as SNHLY and CDR2 as FYNNEI. The CDR3 DNA reads as TGTGCCAGCAGGAAGGACGGCTCGGGGGGAACAGATACGCAGTATTTT. It translates to CASRKDGSGGTDTQYF.

To note about this clonotype: The germline gene is not matched at one end of the junction; a read error may be the cause. The chain couples TRBV6-2 or TRBV6-3 to TRBJ2-7; 9 bases are shared with TRBD2. This CDR3 is built from 15 residues. Germline assignment: CDR1 MNHEY and CDR2 SVGEGT. The CDR3 coding sequence is TGTGTCAGCAGTCGACTAGCGGATAGCTCCTACGAGCAGTACTTC. Translating gives CVSSRLADSSYEQYF.